Listed here is a single T cell receptor (beta chain). A single base separates this from a much larger clone, so it may be a read error. The memory fraction was CD4+CD45RO+CD25- cells. TCRdb reanalysed the 5' RACE reads using MiXCR and keeps one entry per CDR3 protein. The sample shows about 64,000 distinct CDR3 sequences, about 20% of them seen only once. Sequenced sample: memory CD4+ T cells sorted from a lymph node. Specified subset: memory CD4+ T cells, CD4+CD45RO+CD25-. The receptor comes from a female donor with breast cancer.

This CDR3 reads CASRWRGRNTGELFF. DNA for the CDR3: TGTGCCAGCAGGTGGCGGGGCCGGAACACCGGGGAGCTGTTTTTT. This rearrangement joins TRBV6-1 to TRBJ2-2; D possibly corresponds to TRBD2 (6 bases). Trimming stripped 6 bases from V and 1 base from J, with 12 bases between. This CDR3 comprises 15 residues. Germline V lookup: CDR1 MNHNS, CDR2 SASEGT.